A single sample gave rise to the 17 T cell receptor beta chains below, sequenced in a study of vaccination effects on CD4 cells after COVID-19. Sequencing used immunoSEQ multiplex PCR; TCRdb keeps in-frame clones, though not all of them. Among over 65,000 clones listed, over 60% were seen once. Their antigens remain unidentified. Investigators separated out CD4+ T cells once 10 days of culture had passed. The specimen comprised CD4+ T cells from PBMCs cultured without peptide, sampled before COVID-19 vaccination. The receptors come from a human donor who received a COVID-19 vaccine.

This chain joins TRBV9 and TRBJ2-3, with 7 nucleotides matching TRBD2. J gave up 4 bases and V 2 bases, and 7 bases lay outside the gene matches. The CDR3 is 15 amino acids. CDR1 and CDR2 from the germline V gene are SGDLS and YYNGEE. The DNA for the CDR3 is TGTGCCAGCAGCGTCAGACTAGCTACCTCAGATACGCAGTATTTT. This sequence encodes CASSVRLATSDTQYF. The full variable domain, completed using reference TRBV9 and TRBJ2-3, is DSGVTQTPKHLITATGQRVTLRCSPRSGDLSVYWYQQSLDQGLQFLIQYYNGEERAKGNILERFSAQQFPDLHSELNLSSLELGDSALYFCASSVRLATSDTQYFGPGTRLTVL.

The chain employs TRBV7-8 and TRBJ1-4; D unresolved. The germline V and J ends were trimmed by 1 base and 5 bases, with 8 bases remaining between them. The V gene's germline CDR1 is SGHVS and CDR2 FQNEAQ. This CDR3 is 14 amino acids long. The CDR3 nucleotides read TGTGCCAGCAGCTTAGGTCGGGAAAATGAAAAACTGTTTTTT. This sequence encodes CASSLGRENEKLFF.

This sequence joins TRBV11-1 and TRBJ2-1; D call uncertain. Germline CDR1 and CDR2: SGHAT and FQDESV (reference sequence). This CDR3 is 14 amino acids long. V was shortened by 3 bases and J by 0 bases, with 6 bases between the two germline ends. The CDR3 reads CASSFASSYNEQFF. The CDR3 nucleotides read TGTGCCAGCAGCTTTGCGAGCTCCTACAATGAGCAGTTCTTC.

V usage is TRBV7-2 and J usage is TRBJ2-6; perhaps TRBD1 as D (6 bases). The CDR3 is 15 residues long. The germline V gene has CDR1 SGHTA and CDR2 FQGNSA. Trimming removed 2 bases from V and 4 bases from J, with 9 bases in between. The DNA for the CDR3 is TGTGCCAGCAGCTTATCAGGGGTCGGGGCCAACGTCCTGACTTTC. Translation gives CASSLSGVGANVLTF.

This clone was picked up a small number of times. The chain has TRBV2 and TRBJ2-7; D uncertain. Looked up from germline, CDR1 is SNHLY and CDR2 is FYNNEI. V was pared by 7 bases and J by 2 bases, with 15 bases between. The length of the CDR3 is 14 residues. CDR3 loop: CASIRAWPTYEQYV. As DNA, the CDR3 is TGTGCCAGCATAAGGGCTTGGCCAACCTACGAGCAGTACGTC.

The chain couples TRBV6-2 or TRBV6-3 to TRBJ1-2, with a possible D match to TRBD1 (5 bases). Trimming removed 2 bases at V and 8 bases at J, with 12 bases between. CDR1 and CDR2 from the germline V gene are MNHEY and SVGEGT. This CDR3 is 13 amino acids long. DNA for the CDR3: TGTGCCAGCAGTTACGAACGGGGGTCAGGCTACACCTTC. Protein sequence: CASSYERGSGYTF.

This clone was detected once. The chain joins TRBV3-1 (or the pseudogene TRBV3-2) to TRBJ1-5, with D possibly matching TRBD1 (5 bases). Trimming stripped 4 bases from V and 2 bases from J, with 27 bases between. The CDR3 totals 20 residues. Germline CDR1 reads LGHDT; CDR2 reads YNNKEL (reference sequence). The CDR3 nucleotides read TGTGCCAGCAGCCCTAGGTGGGGGTTCTTGTACGTGTTTGGCAATCAGCCCCAGCATTTT. This encodes CASSPRWGFLYVFGNQPQHF.

This clone was seen more than once but under ten times. The chain employs TRBV6-2 or TRBV6-3 and TRBJ1-1; D is undetermined. The V end was cut by 3 bases, the J end by 0 bases, with 14 bases between. The CDR3 runs 16 residues. Germline V gene lookup returns CDR1 MNHEY and CDR2 SVGEGT. Written as DNA, the CDR3 is TGTGCCAGCAGTTATCTTCGCCGGACGGTGAACACTGAAGCTTTCTTT. Amino acid sequence: CASSYLRRTVNTEAFF.

The chain is built from TRBV19 and TRBJ1-1; TRBD1 is a possible D gene (6 bases). V dropped 4 bases and J dropped 4 bases, with 10 bases sitting between them. This CDR3 comprises 13 residues. Germline assignment: CDR1 LNHDA and CDR2 SQIVND (reference sequence). The CDR3 sequence is CASSRTVITEAFF. The CDR3 region has the DNA TGTGCCAGTAGTAGGACAGTGATCACTGAAGCTTTCTTT.

This clone was recorded a few times. V is TRBV24-1 and J is TRBJ1-1; no definite D call. This CDR3 contains 13 residues. CDR1 and CDR2 from the germline V gene are KGHDR and SFDVKD. Trimming removed 1 base at V and 1 base at J, with 3 bases between. CDR3 nucleotides: TGTGCCACCAGTGATTTTAAGAACACTGAAGCTTTCTTT. Its translation is CATSDFKNTEAFF.

The rearrangement links TRBV7-2 to TRBJ2-5, with 9 bases aligning to TRBD2. The length of the CDR3 is 17 residues. CDR1 SGHTA and CDR2 FQGNSA come from the germline V gene. Germline trimming cut 4 bases from V and 2 bases from J; bases unmatched to any gene: 11. The CDR3 loop is CASSSGWLAGTQETQYF. CDR3 in DNA: TGTGCCAGCAGCTCGGGGTGGCTAGCGGGGACACAAGAGACCCAGTACTTC.

The chain couples TRBV30 to TRBJ2-5, with a possible D match to TRBD1 (6 bases). V shed 0 bases and J shed 5 bases, with 13 bases lying between them. This CDR3 comprises 14 residues. The germline gives CDR1 GTSNPN, CDR2 SVGIG (reference sequence). The CDR3, as DNA: TGTGCCTGGAGTGTAGAGCCAGGGGTGGAGACCCAGTACTTC. Its protein is CAWSVEPGVETQYF.

The rearrangement uses TRBV7-2 and TRBJ2-7; D gene unclear. The CDR3 is made up of 15 amino acids. CDR1 is SGHTA, CDR2 FQGNSA, per germline. The V end was cut by 1 base, the J end by 7 bases, with 17 bases between. The CDR3 spells CASSLGLLGLGEQYV. The CDR3 nucleotides read TGTGCCAGCAGCTTAGGATTACTGGGCTTAGGGGAGCAGTACGTC.

This clone is a singleton in its sample. The genes are TRBV28 and TRBJ2-5, with 10 nucleotides matching TRBD2. The CDR3 consists of 16 residues. Trimming at V came to 2 bases and at J to 5 bases, leaving 8 bases not matched to a gene. The germline V gene has CDR1 MDHEN and CDR2 SYDVKM. The CDR3: CASSLRSSGGWETQYF. In DNA form, the CDR3 reads TGTGCCAGCAGTTTAAGGTCTAGCGGGGGATGGGAGACCCAGTACTTC.

J is TRBJ2-3 and V is TRBV29-1; D unresolved. CDR3 length equals 13 residues. Trimming removed 4 bases from V and 0 bases from J, with 8 bases in between. In germline, CDR1 is SQVTM, CDR2 ANQGSEA. In DNA, the CDR3 is TGCAGCGTTGTAATTTCCAGCACAGATACGCAGTATTTT. It translates to CSVVISSTDTQYF.

This rearrangement joins TRBV5-6 to TRBJ1-1; TRBD1 aligns across 9 bases. Germline values: CDR1 SGHDT, CDR2 YYEEEE. The CDR3 totals 16 residues. J gave up 0 bases and V 2 bases, and 5 bases lay outside the gene matches. This CDR3 is CASSFRDRGMNTEAFF. CDR3 bases: TGTGCCAGCAGCTTCCGTGACAGGGGGATGAACACTGAAGCTTTCTTT.

This clone was counted between two and nine times. The chain uses TRBV6-5 and TRBJ1-2; D ambiguous. The CDR3 has 15 amino acids. V was pared by 0 bases and J by 0 bases, with 8 bases between. From germline, CDR1 is MNHEY and CDR2 SVGAGI. The CDR3 is CASSYSEVTNYGYTF. The DNA of the CDR3 is TGTGCCAGCAGTTACTCAGAGGTGACTAACTATGGCTACACCTTC.